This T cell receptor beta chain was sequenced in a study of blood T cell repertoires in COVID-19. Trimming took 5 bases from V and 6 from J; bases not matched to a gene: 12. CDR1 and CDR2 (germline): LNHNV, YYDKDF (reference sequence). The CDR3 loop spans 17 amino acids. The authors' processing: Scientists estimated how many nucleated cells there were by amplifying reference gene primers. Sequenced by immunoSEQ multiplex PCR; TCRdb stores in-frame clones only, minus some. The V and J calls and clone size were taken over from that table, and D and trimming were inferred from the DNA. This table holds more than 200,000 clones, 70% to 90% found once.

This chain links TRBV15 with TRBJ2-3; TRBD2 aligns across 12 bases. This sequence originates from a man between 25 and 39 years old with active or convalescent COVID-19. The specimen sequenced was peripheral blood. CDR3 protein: CATSYTTLAGGGDTQYF. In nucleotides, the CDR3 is TGTGCCACCAGCTACACGACACTAGCGGGGGGCGGGGATACGCAGTATTTT.